The rows below give T cell receptor beta chains drawn from one sample of a study of OX40 agonist ivuxolimab in advanced cancers. Assay: immunoSEQ multiplex PCR; the TCRdb copy retains only in-frame clones and omits some. The sample holds tens of thousands of clones, more than 85% seen once. The sequences come from CD4+ or CD8+ T cells sorted from blood, collected in a trial of the OX40 agonist ivuxolimab. The receptors originated from an adult with an advanced solid tumor such as melanoma, head and neck, liver or kidney cancer. The CDR3 runs from the conserved cysteine through the conserved F or W. The D gene is left open where the match is weak. For some rows the clone size is stated as once, few or many, or as a class when expanded; others skip it.

D gene | J gene | clone size | V gene | CDR3 protein | CDR3 DNA
TRBD2 | TRBJ2-1 | NA | TRBV27 | CASGRLAAISYNEQFF | TGTGCCAGCGGTAGACTAGCCGCGATCTCCTACAATGAGCAGTTCTTC
NA | TRBJ1-1 | NA | TRBV6-5 | CASITKYRGFEAFF | TGTGCCAGCATTACAAAATATCGGGGTTTTGAAGCTTTCTTT
NA | TRBJ2-3 | NA | TRBV9 | CASSGETGHAGDTQYF | TGTGCCAGCAGCGGGGAGACAGGCCACGCGGGAGATACGCAGTATTTT
NA | TRBJ2-7 | NA | TRBV9 | CASSVEPPNYEQYF | TGTGCCAGCAGCGTAGAGCCTCCAAACTACGAGCAGTACTTC
NA | TRBJ1-1 | NA | TRBV7-9 | CASSLEGLTEAFF | TGTGCCAGCAGCTTAGAGGGCTTAACTGAAGCTTTCTTT
NA | TRBJ2-1 | NA | TRBV9 | CASSPNYNEQFF | TGTGCCAGCAGCCCGAACTACAATGAGCAGTTCTTC
NA | TRBJ2-7 | NA | TRBV7-9 | CASSLPRDTYEQYF | TGTGCCAGCAGCTTACCAAGGGACACCTACGAGCAGTACTTC
NA | TRBJ2-1 | NA | TRBV19 | CASGTQGGYNEQFF | TGTGCCAGTGGAACCCAAGGGGGCTACAATGAGCAGTTCTTC
TRBD1 | TRBJ2-7 | NA | TRBV7-7 | CASSPLTGSSYEQYF | TGTGCTAGCAGCCCCCTGACAGGGTCCTCCTACGAGCAGTACTTC
NA | TRBJ1-1 | NA | TRBV7-9 | CASSSPLMTDTEAFF | TGTGCCAGCAGCTCCCCTCTTATGACAGACACTGAAGCTTTCTTT
NA | TRBJ1-5 | NA | TRBV27 | CASSLQGPVGNQPQHF | TGTGCCAGCAGTCTCCAGGGCCCCGTAGGCAATCAGCCCCAGCATTTT
TRBD1 | TRBJ1-6 | once | TRBV28 | CASSTGEGVSPLHF | TGTGCCAGCAGTACAGGGGAAGGGGTTTCACCCCTCCACTTT
NA | TRBJ2-1 | NA | TRBV5-6 | CASSLYHRGDEQFF | TGTGCCAGCAGCTTATATCACCGAGGCGATGAGCAGTTCTTC
NA | TRBJ2-7 | NA | TRBV6-5 | CASSYTGEQYF | TGTGCCAGCAGTTATACGGGGGAGCAGTACTTC
TRBD2 | TRBJ2-7 | NA | TRBV10-3 | CAIKAGPIYEQYF | TGTGCCATTAAAGCGGGACCGATATACGAGCAGTACTTC
TRBD1 | TRBJ1-6 | NA | TRBV7-6 | CASSLSTGPNSPLHF | TGTGCCAGCAGCCTATCGACAGGGCCTAATTCACCCCTCCACTTT
TRBD1 | TRBJ1-6 | NA | TRBV7-9 | CASSPRGRGSPLHF | TGTGCCAGCAGTCCGAGGGGGCGAGGCTCACCCCTCCACTTT
NA | TRBJ2-7 | NA | TRBV5-1 | CASSDTGVGDFYEQYF | TGCGCCAGCAGCGATACAGGGGTGGGGGACTTCTACGAGCAGTACTTC
TRBD2 | TRBJ2-3 | NA | TRBV18 | CASSPALAGSTDTQYF | TGTGCCAGCTCACCAGCGCTAGCGGGGAGCACAGATACGCAGTATTTT
TRBD2 | TRBJ2-7 | NA | TRBV7-9 | CASGRANYEQYF | TGTGCCAGCGGGAGGGCAAACTACGAGCAGTACTTC
NA | TRBJ1-4 | NA | TRBV5-5 | CASSTAPATNEKLFF | TGTGCCAGCAGCACTGCTCCAGCAACTAATGAAAAACTGTTTTTT
NA | TRBJ2-7 | NA | TRBV30 | CAWRSGPAYEQYF | TGTGCCTGGAGGTCGGGACCGGCCTACGAGCAGTACTTC
NA | TRBJ2-6 | NA | TRBV25-1 | CASRPNEGAFSGANVLTF | TGTGCCAGCAGACCTAATGAAGGGGCGTTCTCTGGGGCCAACGTCCTGACTTTC